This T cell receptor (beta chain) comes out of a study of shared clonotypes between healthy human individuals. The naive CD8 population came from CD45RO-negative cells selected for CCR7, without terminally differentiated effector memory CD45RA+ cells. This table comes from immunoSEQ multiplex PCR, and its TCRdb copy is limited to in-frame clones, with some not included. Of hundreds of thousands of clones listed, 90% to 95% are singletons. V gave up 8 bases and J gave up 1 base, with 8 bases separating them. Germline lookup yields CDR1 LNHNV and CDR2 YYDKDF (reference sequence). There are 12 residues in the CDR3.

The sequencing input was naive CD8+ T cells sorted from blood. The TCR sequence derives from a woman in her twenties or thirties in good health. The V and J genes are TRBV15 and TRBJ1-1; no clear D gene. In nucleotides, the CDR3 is TGTGCCACCGGCGAGGCGAACACTGAAGCTTTCTTT. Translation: CATGEANTEAFF.